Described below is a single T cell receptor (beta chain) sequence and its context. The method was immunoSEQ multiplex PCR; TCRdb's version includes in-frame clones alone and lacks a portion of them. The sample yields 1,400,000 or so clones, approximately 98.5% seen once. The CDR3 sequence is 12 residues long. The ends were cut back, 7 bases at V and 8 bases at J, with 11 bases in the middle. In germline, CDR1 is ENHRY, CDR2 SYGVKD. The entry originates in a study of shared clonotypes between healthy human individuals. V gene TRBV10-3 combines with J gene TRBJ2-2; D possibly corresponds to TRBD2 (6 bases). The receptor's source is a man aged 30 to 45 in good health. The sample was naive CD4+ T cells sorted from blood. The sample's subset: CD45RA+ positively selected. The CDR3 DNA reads TGTGCCATCATGCGGGACTCAGGGGAGCTGTTTTTT. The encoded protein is CAIMRDSGELFF.